The 8 T cell receptor beta chains listed next were all sequenced from one sample in a study of cytomegalovirus exposure and HLA in healthy donors. Amplification used 60 Vbeta primers and 13 Jbeta primers. Profiled with immunoSEQ multiplex PCR; TCRdb holds only in-frame clones, not every one. The profile covers about 140,000 clones, with less than 80% appearing a single time and approximately 8.3% taken by the ten largest. Input material: PBMCs. These receptors were collected from a woman aged 45 to 65 in good health and CMV-seropositive.

This clone was seen a handful of times. The CDR3 reads CASSPAGTGSYEQYF. The DNA for the CDR3 is TGTGCCAGCAGCCCCGCCGGGACAGGTTCCTACGAGCAGTACTTC. V usage is TRBV7-6 and J usage is TRBJ2-7; 8 bases align to TRBD1. Germline-derived CDR1 and CDR2 are SGHVS and FNYEAQ. The CDR3 covers 15 residues. After removal of 5 bases from V and 1 base from J, the junction contained 7 bases not matched to a gene.

This clone was found a few times. This chain connects TRBV5-6 to TRBJ1-6, with 7 bases fitting TRBD1. This CDR3 is 15 amino acids long. With V trimmed by 7 bases and J by 7 bases, 11 bases remained unmatched. Germline CDR1 and CDR2: SGHDT and YYEEEE. The CDR3 DNA sequence: TGTGCCAGCTTCTTACAGGGGATAGGGAATTCACCCCTCCACTTT. Protein: CASFLQGIGNSPLHF.

The chain couples TRBV4-3 to TRBJ1-1, with D possibly TRBD1 on 6 matching bases. Trimming took off 2 bases at V and 6 bases at J, with 16 bases between the two ends. The germline gives CDR1 LGHNA, CDR2 YSLEER. The CDR3 is made up of 15 amino acids. CDR3 coding DNA: TGCGCCAGCAGCCAAAAAACGACAGGCTCTGCTGAAGCTTTCTTT. Translating it yields CASSQKTTGSAEAFF.

J is TRBJ1-2 and V is TRBV5-1, with D maybe TRBD1 (5 bases). Looked up from germline, CDR1 is SGHRS and CDR2 is YFSETQ. This CDR3 is 15 amino acids long. With 5 bases removed from V and 1 base from J, the gap between germline ends came to 15 bases. CDR3: CASSLSSGGNYGYTF. The CDR3 nucleotides read TGCGCCAGCAGTCTAAGTAGCGGGGGTAACTATGGCTACACCTTC.

The chain has TRBV7-3 and TRBJ2-1; D remains unclear. The CDR3 extends over 12 amino acids. Looked up from germline, CDR1 is SGHTA and CDR2 is FQGTGA. Deletions cut 1 base from V and 7 bases from J, with 5 bases between. DNA for the CDR3: TGTGCCAGCAGCTTAATCCAGAATGAGCAGTTCTTC. This codes for CASSLIQNEQFF.

CDR3 amino acids: CASSMGGGGQPQHF. For the CDR3, the DNA is TGTGCCAGTAGTATGGGGGGCGGGGGTCAGCCCCAGCATTTT. This sequence joins TRBV19 and TRBJ1-5, with D tentatively TRBD1 (6 bases). The CDR3 contains 14 residues. V shed 3 bases and J shed 6 bases, with 12 bases lying between them. Germline CDR1 LNHDA, CDR2 SQIVND (reference sequence).

This chain joins TRBV2 and TRBJ2-3, with D perhaps TRBD1 (5 bases). The CDR3 has 14 residues. Trimming cost V 5 bases and J 5 bases, with 14 bases left between them. Germline CDR1 and CDR2: SNHLY and FYNNEI. This CDR3 is CASSSQGIRDTQYF. The DNA of the CDR3 is TGTGCCAGCAGTTCCCAGGGTATACGAGATACGCAGTATTTT.

This clone turned up a few times. The chain combines TRBV7-2 with TRBJ1-1; D gene unclear. This CDR3 has 14 residues. V was clipped by 0 bases and J by 1 base, with 6 bases between them. The germline V gene has CDR1 SGHTA and CDR2 FQGNSA. The CDR3 region is CASSLAIQNTEAFF. The CDR3 nucleotides are TGTGCCAGCAGCTTAGCGATACAGAACACTGAAGCTTTCTTT. Based on the CDR3 plus reference TRBV7-2 and TRBJ1-1, the full variable domain is GAGVSQSPSNKVTEKGKDVELRCDPISGHTALYWYRQSLGQGLEFLIYFQGNSAPDKSGLPSDRFSAERTGGSVSTLTIQRTQQEDSAVYLCASSLAIQNTEAFFGQGTRLTVV.